This T cell receptor (beta chain) was observed in a study of T cell responses to AZD1222 COVID-19 vaccine. Whole-study results and caveats: When two AZD1222 doses had been given, Spike-specific TCR breadth and depth rose.

Notes on this clone: What it binds is not known.

Sequencing was performed with immunoSEQ multiplex PCR; in TCRdb, only in-frame clones are kept and a portion is missing. This table has about 50,000 clones, around 90% appearing once. This CDR3 is built from 15 residues. The V gene lost 4 bases and the J gene lost 3 bases, with 18 bases spanning the gap. Germline V CDR1 and CDR2: GTSNPN, SVGIG (reference sequence). This clonotype was sampled from an adult in good health. V gene TRBV30 combines with J gene TRBJ2-5; D is unclear. Specimen: peripheral blood, collected on day 0 of AZD1222 vaccination. The CDR3 bases are TGTGCCTGGAATTCCTTGGGGAATGGGGAAGAGACCCAGTACTTC. Translated: CAWNSLGNGEETQYF.